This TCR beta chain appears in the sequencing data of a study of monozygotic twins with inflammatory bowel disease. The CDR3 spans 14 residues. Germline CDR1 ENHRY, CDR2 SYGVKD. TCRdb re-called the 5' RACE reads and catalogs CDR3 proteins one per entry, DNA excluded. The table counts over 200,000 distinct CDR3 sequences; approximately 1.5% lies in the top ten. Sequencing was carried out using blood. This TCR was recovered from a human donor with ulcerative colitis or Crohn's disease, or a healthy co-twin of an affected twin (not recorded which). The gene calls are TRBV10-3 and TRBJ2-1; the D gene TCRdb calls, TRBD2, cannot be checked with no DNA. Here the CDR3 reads CAISESWASFEQFF.